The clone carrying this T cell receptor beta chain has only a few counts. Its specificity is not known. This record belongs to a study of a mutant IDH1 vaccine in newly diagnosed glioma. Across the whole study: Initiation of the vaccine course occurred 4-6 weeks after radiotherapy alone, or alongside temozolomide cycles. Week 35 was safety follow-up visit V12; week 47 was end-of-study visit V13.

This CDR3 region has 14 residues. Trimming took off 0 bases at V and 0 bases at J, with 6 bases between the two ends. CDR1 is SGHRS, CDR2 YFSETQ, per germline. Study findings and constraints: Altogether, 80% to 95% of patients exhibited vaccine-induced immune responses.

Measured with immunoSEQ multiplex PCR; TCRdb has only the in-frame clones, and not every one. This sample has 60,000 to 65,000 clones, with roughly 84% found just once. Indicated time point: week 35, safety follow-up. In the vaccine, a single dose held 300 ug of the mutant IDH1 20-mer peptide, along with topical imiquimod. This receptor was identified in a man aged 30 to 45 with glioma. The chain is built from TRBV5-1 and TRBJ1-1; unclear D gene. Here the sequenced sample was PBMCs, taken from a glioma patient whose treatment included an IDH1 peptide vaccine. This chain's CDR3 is CASSLVGLNTEAFF. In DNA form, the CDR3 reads TGCGCCAGCAGCTTGGTCGGGTTGAACACTGAAGCTTTCTTT.